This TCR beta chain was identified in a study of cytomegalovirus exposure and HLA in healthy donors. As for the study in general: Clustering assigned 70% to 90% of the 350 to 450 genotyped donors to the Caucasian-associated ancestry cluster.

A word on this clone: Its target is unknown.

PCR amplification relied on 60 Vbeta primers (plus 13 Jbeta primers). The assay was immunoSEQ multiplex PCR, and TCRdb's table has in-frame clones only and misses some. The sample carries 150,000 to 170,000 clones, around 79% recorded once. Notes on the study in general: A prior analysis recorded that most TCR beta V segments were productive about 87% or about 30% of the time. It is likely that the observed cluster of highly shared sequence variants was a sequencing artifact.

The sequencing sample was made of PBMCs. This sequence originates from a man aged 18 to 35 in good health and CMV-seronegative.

The CDR3 sequence is CASSLTRGGYNQPQHF. In DNA, the CDR3 is TGTGCCAGCAGCCTAACTCGGGGGGGGTACAATCAGCCCCAGCATTTT. The V and J genes are TRBV28 and TRBJ1-5, with D perhaps matching TRBD1 (5 bases). From germline, CDR1 is MDHEN and CDR2 SYDVKM. The CDR3 is made up of 16 amino acids. Trimming left V 6 bases short and J 3 bases short, with 18 bases between.